The present entry profiles one T cell receptor beta chain with its context. This entry is derived from a study of molecular identifiers for immune sequencing clone quantification. As for the study in general: Replicate RNA from about 20,000 or 100,000 naive CD8 T cells formed five aliquots; four were sequenced.

This CDR3 has 15 residues. Per germline, CDR1 LNHDA and CDR2 SQIVND (reference sequence). V shed 5 bases and J 3 bases; nucleotides not matched to a gene: 10. TCRdb reprocessed the PCR reads with MiXCR, giving one entry per CDR3 protein. The sample consists of around 480,000 distinct CDR3 sequences, 25% of them appearing once. Sequences were obtained from naive CD8+ T cells from blood, with Jurkat cell RNA spiked in. Subset: FACS-sorted CD8+CD4-CCR7+CD45RA+ naive T cells. The chain links TRBV19 to TRBJ2-7; 7 nucleotides line up with TRBD2. The source of this sequence is a human donor in good health. Some libraries in this study had Jurkat cell RNA spiked in. DNA for the CDR3: TGTGCCAGTAGTGCCCTGCTAGCGGCGATCTACGAGCAGTACTTC. Translating gives CASSALLAAIYEQYF. The whole variable domain, filled in from reference TRBV19 and TRBJ2-7, reads DGGITQSPKYLFRKEGQNVTLSCEQNLNHDAMYWYRQDPGQGLRLIYYSQIVNDFQKGDIAEGYSVSREKKESFPLTVTSAQKNPTAFYLCASSALLAAIYEQYFGPGTRLTVT.